The rows below give T cell receptor beta chains drawn from one sample of a study of T cell changes during pregnancy in multiple sclerosis. Profiled with immunoSEQ multiplex PCR; TCRdb holds only in-frame clones, not every one. The repertoire holds approximately 31,000 clones, with 85% to 95% as singletons. Sample: CD4+ T cells from peripheral blood mononuclear cells, taken in the second trimester of pregnancy. All receptors derive from a female donor with multiple sclerosis, enrolled in a pregnancy study. CDR3s include the opening cysteine and the closing phenylalanine or tryptophan. The D gene is left open where the match is weak. The size field is filled for only some rows; it gives once, few, many or a size class.

TRBJ2-3	TRBD1	TRBV7-2	.	TGTGCCAGCAGCTTAGACAGGGGGGCGCAGTATTTT	CASSLDRGAQYF
TRBJ2-5	TRBD2	TRBV5-6	few	TGTGCCAGCAGCTCGTTAGCGGGACGCCAAGAGACCCAGTACTTC	CASSSLAGRQETQYF
TRBJ2-1	TRBD2	TRBV5-1	.	TGCGCCAGCAGCGACCCGGGACTAGCTTGGGGAAGCTCCTACAATGAGCAGTTCTTC	CASSDPGLAWGSSYNEQFF
TRBJ2-2	TRBD1	TRBV25-1	.	TGTGCCAGCAGTGAATTCCTCCGGGACAGGGATGTCGGGGAGCTGTTTTTT	CASSEFLRDRDVGELFF
TRBJ1-1	TRBD1	TRBV5-6	once	TGTGCCAGCAGCTTACCGGGACAGGGGAGAGACACTGAAGCTTTCTTT	CASSLPGQGRDTEAFF
TRBJ1-4	TRBD1	TRBV5-3	.	TGTGCCAGAAGCTTGTTTTGGGACAGGGGCCTCCGCTATCAGTTTTTT	CARSLFWDRGLRYQFF
TRBJ1-2	TRBD1	TRBV10-3	.	TGTGCCATCAGTCCCCCCGGGACAGGGACCTATGGCTACACCTTC	CAISPPGTGTYGYTF
TRBJ2-7	TRBD2	TRBV2	.	TGTGCCAGCAGGGGGACTAGCGGGGCCAAGCAGTACTTC	CASRGTSGAKQYF
TRBJ2-7	.	TRBV25-1	.	TGTGCCAGCCTCTACGAGCAGTACTTC	CASLYEQYF
TRBJ1-3	TRBD1	TRBV7-9	.	TGTGCCAGCAGCTCACCGGGACAGGGAAACACCATATATTTT	CASSSPGQGNTIYF
TRBJ1-2	TRBD1	TRBV6-5	.	TGTGCCAGCAGCCCGGCCGGACAGGGTCATGGCTACACCTTC	CASSPAGQGHGYTF
TRBJ2-1	TRBD1	TRBV7-2	.	TGTGCCAGCAGCTTAGTAGCTACCTCCACAGGGGGCGCACCGTTCTTC	CASSLVATSTGGAPFF
TRBJ1-1	.	TRBV18	.	TGTGCCAGCTCACCGGACAGCCGGTGGGGTCCTGAAGCTTTCTTT	CASSPDSRWGPEAFF
TRBJ2-2	TRBD1	TRBV14	.	TGTGCCAGCAGCCAAGGACAGGGACCCGGGGAGCTGTTTTTT	CASSQGQGPGELFF
TRBJ2-7	TRBD2	TRBV7-9	.	TGTGCCAGCAGAACTAGCGGGTCCCACGAGCAGTACTTC	CASRTSGSHEQYF
TRBJ1-1	.	TRBV7-2	.	TGTGCCAGCAGCCTGGACAGAATGAACACTGAAGCTTTCTTT	CASSLDRMNTEAFF
TRBJ1-2	TRBD1	TRBV4-3	.	TGCGCCAGCAGCCAATCCCCCGCGGCAGGGGGCTATGGCTACACCTTC	CASSQSPAAGGYGYTF
TRBJ2-6	.	TRBV19	.	TGTGCCAGTAGTATAGCCGGGGGCTCTGGGGCCAACGTCCTGACTTTC	CASSIAGGSGANVLTF
TRBJ2-1	TRBD2	TRBV18	.	TGTGCCAGCTCACCACCCAGGGGACTAGCGTCCTACAATGAGCAGTTCTTC	CASSPPRGLASYNEQFF
TRBJ2-3	.	TRBV7-2	.	TGTGCCAGCAGCTTAGACCGACAGCCCGCGGATACGCAGTATTTT	CASSLDRQPADTQYF
TRBJ1-3	.	TRBV6-6	.	TGTGCCAGCAGTCCGATACAGGTCTCTGGAAACACCATATATTTT	CASSPIQVSGNTIYF
TRBJ1-1	.	TRBV7-8	once	TGTGCCAGCAGCTTAGAAAGCAACACTGAAGCTTTCTTT	CASSLESNTEAFF
TRBJ1-1	.	TRBV9	.	TGTGCCAGCAGCAATGTGGTAGGGGGGGGTGGCACTGAAGCTTTCTTT	CASSNVVGGGGTEAFF
TRBJ1-3	.	TRBV19	few	TGTGCCAGTACCGGGAGCAGGGCACCGGGAAACACCATATATTTT	CASTGSRAPGNTIYF
TRBJ2-1	TRBD2	TRBV5-4	.	TGTGCCAGCAGCATTAATAGCGGGAGCAGTTACAATGAGCAGTTCTTC	CASSINSGSSYNEQFF
TRBJ2-1	TRBD1	TRBV5-4	.	TGTGCCAGCAGCTTGGCCGACAGGGTTGGCAATGAGCAGTTCTTC	CASSLADRVGNEQFF
TRBJ2-7	.	TRBV5-8	few	TGTGCCAGCAGCTTGGGGTCCGGGAGAAACTACGAGCAGTACTTC	CASSLGSGRNYEQYF
TRBJ2-2	TRBD2	TRBV7-8	.	TGTGCCAGCAGCTTAGTTCGAGCGGGAGGTTCCGGGGAGCTGTTTTTT	CASSLVRAGGSGELFF
TRBJ2-1	.	TRBV7-2	.	TGTGCCAGCAGCTTAGATTACGGGATCTACAATGAGCAGTTCTTC	CASSLDYGIYNEQFF
TRBJ1-2	.	TRBV18	.	TGTGCCAGCTCACCATCGGCAGGGCGGGGATATGGCTACACCTTC	CASSPSAGRGYGYTF
TRBJ2-3	TRBD1	TRBV5-1	.	TGCGCCAGCAGCCAAGAGGGACAGCCAGATACGCAGTATTTT	CASSQEGQPDTQYF
TRBJ1-4	.	TRBV2	.	TGTGCCAGCAAGGCGGGAGACTTTAATGAAAAACTGTTTTTT	CASKAGDFNEKLFF
TRBJ2-1	.	TRBV28	.	TGTGCCAGCAGTTTAATTCCCCCCGGGAACTACAATGAGCAGTTCTTC	CASSLIPPGNYNEQFF
TRBJ1-1	.	TRBV25-1	.	TGTGCCAGCAGTATGACAACAGAGAACACTGAAGCTTTCTTT	CASSMTTENTEAFF
TRBJ2-1	.	TRBV5-6	.	TGTGCCAGCAGCTTCACGACAGGCCATGAGCAGTTCTTC	CASSFTTGHEQFF
TRBJ2-7	.	TRBV4-1	.	TGCGCCAGCAGCCAAGATCGGATCGGGAGCAACGAGCAGTACTTC	CASSQDRIGSNEQYF
TRBJ1-2	.	TRBV27	.	TGTGCCAGCAGTTTAGAGGGGGGGACTAACTATGGCTACACCTTC	CASSLEGGTNYGYTF
TRBJ1-1	.	TRBV10-3	.	TGTGCCATCAGTGAGTTTAAGGGGGACACTGAAGCTTTCTTT	CAISEFKGDTEAFF
TRBJ2-6	TRBD2	TRBV4-2	.	TGTGCCAGCAGCCAAAGAGCGGGAACCGGGGCCAACGTCCTGACTTTC	CASSQRAGTGANVLTF
TRBJ1-5	.	TRBV6-5	.	TGTGCCAGCAGTTCCTCAGAGGGACAGCCCCAGCATTTT	CASSSSEGQPQHF
TRBJ2-1	.	TRBV5-1	.	TGCGCCAGCCATACTAGCCCCCCCGGCAATGAGCAGTTCTTC	CASHTSPPGNEQFF
TRBJ1-4	TRBD1	TRBV25-1	.	TGTGCCAGCAGTGAACAGGGGGCGCGGGTTGAAAAACTGTTTTTT	CASSEQGARVEKLFF